This T cell receptor beta chain stems from a study of cytomegalovirus exposure and HLA in healthy donors (dated by TCRdb to 2016 to 2017). General notes on the study: The roughly 700 repertoires of the first cohort and the roughly 120 validation repertoires were produced on the same platform, according to a later analysis. The aim of the study was to test whether cataloging public T cell receptors could identify signatures of past pathogen exposure. In addition to the first cohort of around 670 subjects, a separate validation cohort of 120 different subjects was used. To predict cytomegalovirus infection status, the study combined high-throughput TCR immunosequencing, statistical association of individual TCRs with disease status, and machine learning. The investigation overall reported the following: Subsequent analysis determined that TCRs grouped into clusters in the first cohort also showed a tendency toward co-occurrence across the roughly 130 validation repertoires, and 90% to 95% of cluster scores exceeded 0. A few of the identified cytomegalovirus-associated TCR beta chains were confirmed in vitro to be specific for cytomegalovirus antigens. The authors suggested that the approach could potentially be extended to other disease states and immunological phenotypes. The study listed 150 to 200 TCR beta chains as associated with cytomegalovirus. While some public TCRs were present in many individuals, most TCR sequences turned up only very rarely across donors. A later analysis lacked HLA typing for the validation cohort, so it scored co-occurrence in that cohort across all 110 or so repertoires. Cytomegalovirus status was reported to be diagnosed by the classifier with high specificity and sensitivity in both the original and validation cohorts.

At the junction V is shortened by 8 bases and J by 6 bases, with 16 bases in between. CDR3 length: 13 amino acids, cysteine to phenylalanine. Only the CDR3 part of the read is kept: 39 bases, read in frame from the first base. In the germline V gene, CDR1 corresponds to SNHLY and CDR2 to FYNNEI. A remark on this clone: Its antigen is currently not known. Base qualities were left out, and no much larger clone turns up one base away.

The donors belonged to the validation cohort of about 120 subjects, which was separate from the roughly 670-subject first cohort. Library preparation employed the immunoSEQ multiplex PCR assay. The study's processing was this. A statistical classification framework was developed to diagnose cytomegalovirus status using the catalog of TCR beta chain sequences. TCRdb provides this immuneACCESS table in a form limited to in-frame rearrangements. Some clones are lacking; in checked studies, under half of them reflect an unresolved V gene, and why the rest are absent is not known. That table is the source of V, J and clone size, and D and trimming were worked out from the DNA. The sample table contains 150,000 to 200,000 clones; only one count was recorded for roughly 81% of them. About 1.2% of the sample comes from the top ten.

The sample comprised PBMCs. The TCR comes from a woman in her 30s in good health and CMV-seronegative. The chain is made from TRBV2 and TRBJ1-1; a weak D assignment points to TRBD1 (5 bases agree). The CDR3 loop reads CASGLGARAEAFF. The nucleotides read TGTGCCAGCGGCTTAGGGGCTAGAGCTGAAGCTTTCTTT.